Sequencing of this T cell receptor (beta chain) was carried out in a study of CD8 T cells in Susac syndrome. RNA totalling about 0.5 to 1 ug underwent reverse transcription with random hexamers. An immunoSEQ multiplex PCR amplified TCR beta CDR3 over 54 Vbeta and 13 Jbeta. In TCRdb, the immunoSEQ multiplex PCR reads were re-called with MiXCR into one record per CDR3 protein. The table lists about 60,000 distinct CDR3 sequences, around 90% of them singletons, with roughly 0.2% in the top ten. The CDR3 totals 16 residues. V lost 0 bases, J lost 5 bases, and 6 bases stayed unmatched. The germline V gene has CDR1 MGHRA and CDR2 YSYEKL.

The sequenced sample was CD8+ T cells from PBMCs. The genes are TRBV4-1 and TRBJ2-2, with 7 bases aligning to TRBD1. This TCR was sampled from a human donor in good health. The CDR3 is CASSQEDEGATGELFF. As DNA, the CDR3 is TGCGCCAGCAGCCAAGAGGATGAGGGGGCGACCGGGGAGCTGTTTTTT.